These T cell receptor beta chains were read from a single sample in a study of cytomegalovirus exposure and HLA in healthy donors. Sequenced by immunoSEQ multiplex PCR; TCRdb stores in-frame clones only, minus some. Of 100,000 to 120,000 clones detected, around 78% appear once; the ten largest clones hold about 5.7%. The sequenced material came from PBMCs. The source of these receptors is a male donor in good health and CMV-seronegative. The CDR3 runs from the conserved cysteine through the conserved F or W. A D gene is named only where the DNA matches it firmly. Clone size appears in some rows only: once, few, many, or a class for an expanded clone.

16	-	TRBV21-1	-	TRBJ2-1	CASSKAEREYHNEQFF	TGTGCCAGCAGCAAAGCTGAGCGGGAGTACCACAATGAGCAGTTCTTC
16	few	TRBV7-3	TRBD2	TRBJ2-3	CASSVSGLASGDTQYF	TGTGCCAGCAGCGTATCGGGACTAGCGTCGGGAGATACGCAGTATTTT
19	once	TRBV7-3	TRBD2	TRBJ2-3	CASSLIRSSGKRGADTQYF	TGTGCCAGCAGCTTAATTCGGTCTAGCGGAAAAAGGGGCGCAGATACGCAGTATTTT
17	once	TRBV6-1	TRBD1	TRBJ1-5	CASSEGRRDRGDQPQHF	TGTGCCAGCAGTGAAGGGAGACGGGACAGGGGAGATCAGCCCCAGCATTTT
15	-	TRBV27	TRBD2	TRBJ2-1	CASRSGGSSYNEQFF	TGTGCCAGCCGTTCCGGCGGGAGCTCCTACAATGAGCAGTTCTTC
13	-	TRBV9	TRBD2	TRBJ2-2	CASTREGFGELFF	TGTGCCAGCACCAGGGAGGGATTCGGGGAGCTGTTTTTT
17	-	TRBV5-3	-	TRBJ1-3	CARSLESSIVSGNTIYF	TGTGCCAGAAGCTTAGAATCGAGCATAGTTTCTGGAAACACCATATATTTT
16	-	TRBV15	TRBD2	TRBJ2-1	CATSSRMAGAYNEQFF	TGTGCCACCAGCAGTCGCATGGCGGGAGCTTACAATGAGCAGTTCTTC
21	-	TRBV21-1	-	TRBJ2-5	CASSTSQGAGQGGGAQETQYF	TGTGCCAGCAGCACAAGCCAAGGAGCAGGTCAGGGCGGGGGGGCTCAAGAGACCCAGTACTTC
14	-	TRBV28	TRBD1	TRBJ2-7	CASSSGRGRYEQYF	TGTGCCAGCAGTTCGGGTAGGGGGCGATACGAGCAGTACTTC
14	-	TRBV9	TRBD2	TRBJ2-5	CASSRTSSQETQYF	TGTGCCAGCAGCCGGACTAGCAGCCAAGAGACCCAGTACTTC
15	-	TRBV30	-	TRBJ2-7	CAWSVSGGEEGEQYF	TGTGCCTGGAGTGTGTCGGGGGGCGAGGAGGGCGAGCAGTACTTC
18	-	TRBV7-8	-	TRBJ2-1	CASSLMFGQPSSYNEQFF	TGTGCCAGCAGCTTAATGTTCGGACAGCCGTCCTCCTACAATGAGCAGTTCTTC
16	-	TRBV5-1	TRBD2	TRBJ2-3	CASSLVASGPTDTQYF	TGCGCCAGCAGCTTGGTGGCTAGCGGCCCCACAGATACGCAGTATTTT
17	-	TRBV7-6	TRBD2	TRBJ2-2	CASSLPGGEWGTGELFF	TGTGCCAGCAGCCTACCCGGGGGGGAGTGGGGCACCGGGGAGCTGTTTTTT
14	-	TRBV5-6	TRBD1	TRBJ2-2	CASSPTGWHGELFF	TGTGCCAGCAGCCCGACAGGGTGGCACGGGGAGCTGTTTTTT
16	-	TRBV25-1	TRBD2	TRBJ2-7	CASSGGTSGTHYEQYF	TGTGCCAGCAGTGGGGGGACTAGCGGGACCCACTACGAGCAGTACTTC
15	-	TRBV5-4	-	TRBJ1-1	CASSLGSPMNTEAFF	TGTGCCAGCAGCTTGGGGAGCCCGATGAACACTGAAGCTTTCTTT
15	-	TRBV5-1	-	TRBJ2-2	CASSSPGRGTGELFF	TGCGCCAGCAGCTCTCCGGGGAGAGGTACCGGGGAGCTGTTTTTT
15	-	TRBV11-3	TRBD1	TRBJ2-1	CASSLEGTGSSEQFF	TGTGCCAGCAGCTTAGAAGGGACAGGCAGTAGCGAGCAGTTCTTC
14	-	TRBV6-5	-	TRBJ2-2	CASSYRTDTGELFF	TGTGCCAGCAGTTACCGAACAGATACCGGGGAGCTGTTTTTT